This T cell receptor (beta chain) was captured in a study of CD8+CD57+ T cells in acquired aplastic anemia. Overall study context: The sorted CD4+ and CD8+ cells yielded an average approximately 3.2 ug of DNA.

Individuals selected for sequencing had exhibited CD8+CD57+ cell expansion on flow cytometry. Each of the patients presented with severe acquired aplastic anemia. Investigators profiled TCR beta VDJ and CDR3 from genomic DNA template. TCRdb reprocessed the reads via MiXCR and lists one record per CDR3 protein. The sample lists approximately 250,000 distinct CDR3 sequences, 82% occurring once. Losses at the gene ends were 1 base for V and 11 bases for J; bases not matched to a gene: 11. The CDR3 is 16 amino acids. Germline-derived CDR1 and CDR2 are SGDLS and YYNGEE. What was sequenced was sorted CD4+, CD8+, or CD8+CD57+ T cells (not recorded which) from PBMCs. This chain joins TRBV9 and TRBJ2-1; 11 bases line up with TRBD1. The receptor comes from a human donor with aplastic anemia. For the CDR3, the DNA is TGTGCCAGCAGCGTACATGGGACAGGGGGATCCGAGCAGCAGTTCTTC. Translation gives CASSVHGTGGSEQQFF.